Following are 8 T cell receptor beta chains from one sample sequenced in a study of vaccination and CD4 T cells after COVID-19. The Oncomine TCR Beta short-read assay sequenced DNA from cultured CD4+ T cells. One entry per CDR3 protein, called by TCRdb with MiXCR from the PCR reads. The sample holds about 20,000 distinct CDR3 sequences, about half seen once. Treatment reported: roughly nine-day PBMC culture with coronavirus spike peptide pools or control peptides (ViraFEST assay). Which antigens these TCRs recognize remains unknown. Sequenced input: CD4+ T cells from blood, cultured in vitro. The receptors derive from a human donor who had recovered from COVID-19.

The chain carries TRBV18 and TRBJ2-7, with 8 positions matching TRBD1. The CDR3 spans 15 residues. CDR1 is KGHSH and CDR2 is LQKENI in the germline V gene. V dropped 2 bases and J dropped 4; count of bases not matched to a gene: 7. The CDR3 sequence is CASSPKLGQDYEQYF. The CDR3 DNA follows: TGTGCCAGCTCACCAAAATTGGGACAGGATTACGAGCAGTACTTC.

The chain joins TRBV20-1 to TRBJ1-4; D not resolved. V lost 7 bases and J 1 base, leaving 4 bases between the germline ends. Germline values: CDR1 DFQATT, CDR2 SNEGSKA (reference sequence). This CDR3 is built from 11 residues. The CDR3 region has the DNA TGCAGTGGGGGAACTAATGAAAAACTGTTTTTT. It translates to CSGGTNEKLFF.

This chain links TRBV20-1 with TRBJ2-5; D not certain. V shed 3 bases and J shed 1 base, with 9 bases lying between them. The CDR3 sequence is 13 residues long. CDR1 DFQATT and CDR2 SNEGSKA come from the germline V gene (reference sequence). Written as DNA, the CDR3 is TGCAGTGCTAGTCAAGCGAGCCAAGAGACCCAGTACTTC. Amino acids: CSASQASQETQYF.

The V and J genes are TRBV20-1 and TRBJ2-1; 7 bases align to TRBD2. V was pared by 6 bases and J by 2 bases, with 10 bases of the junction left unmatched. Germline V gives CDR1 DFQATT, CDR2 SNEGSKA (reference sequence). CDR3 length: 15 amino acids. CDR3 residues: CSATLASGAYNEQFF. The CDR3 coding sequence is TGCAGTGCCACGCTCGCTAGCGGAGCCTACAATGAGCAGTTCTTC.

The chain carries TRBV6-2 or TRBV6-3 and TRBJ2-1; 9 nucleotides agree with TRBD1. In germline, CDR1 is MNHEY, CDR2 SVGEGT. The CDR3 loop spans 16 amino acids. V dropped 4 bases and J dropped 7; count of bases not matched to a gene: 11. This CDR3 is CASSSRTGEAYNEQFF. In DNA, the CDR3 is TGTGCCAGCAGTTCCCGGACAGGGGAGGCGTATAATGAGCAGTTCTTC.

The chain has TRBV27 and TRBJ2-5; D not certain. The length of the CDR3 is 13 residues. V was clipped by 6 bases and J by 2 bases, with 10 bases between them. Per the germline V gene, CDR1 is MNHEY and CDR2 is SMNVEV (reference sequence). CDR3 region: CASRRRVQETQYF. The CDR3 DNA follows: TGTGCCAGCAGGCGTAGAGTACAAGAGACCCAGTACTTC.

This chain connects TRBV5-6 to TRBJ2-5; a possible D gene is TRBD1 (6 bases). CDR1 and CDR2 from the germline V gene are SGHDT and YYEEEE. Trimming left V 2 bases short and J 5 bases short, with 13 bases between. The CDR3 runs 14 residues. The CDR3 nucleotides read TGTGCCAGCAGCTTATACAGGGATGTGGAGACCCAGTACTTC. It is translated as CASSLYRDVETQYF.

The chain joins TRBV19 to TRBJ1-5; 9 bases line up with TRBD1. CDR1 is LNHDA and CDR2 is SQIVND in the germline V gene (reference sequence). V was pared by 7 bases and J by 1 base, with 2 bases of the junction left unmatched. The CDR3 has 14 residues. The CDR3 protein is CASIGQGSNQPQHF. CDR3 DNA sequence: TGTGCCAGTATCGGACAGGGGAGCAATCAGCCCCAGCATTTT.